These 29 T cell receptor beta chains were sequenced from one sample in a study of Graves' ophthalmopathy and Graves' hyperthyroidism. TCR beta CDR3 regions were amplified from RNA transcripts. An initial RT-PCR round employing HTBI primers preceded a second-round multiplex PCR. MiXCR, run by TCRdb on the multiplex PCR reads, gives a single entry per CDR3 protein. In the table there are 660,000 or so distinct CDR3 sequences, about 41% of which are singletons. The sequenced sample consisted of peripheral blood. The receptors shown here come from an adult man with Graves' ophthalmopathy.

The chain links TRBV2 to TRBJ1-3; no clear D. This CDR3 contains 15 residues. The V gene lost 3 bases and the J gene lost 1 base, with 10 bases spanning the gap. Germline CDR1 SNHLY, CDR2 FYNNEI. The CDR3 here is CASSDLGESGNTIYF. DNA for the CDR3: TGTGCCAGCAGTGACCTTGGGGAGTCTGGAAACACCATATATTTT.

This clonotype came up many times. The rearrangement joins TRBV20-1 to TRBJ2-7; 15 bases align to TRBD2. V was pared by 6 bases and J by 4 bases, with 7 bases of the junction left unmatched. The length of the CDR3 is 15 residues. From germline, CDR1 is DFQATT and CDR2 SNEGSKA (reference sequence). CDR3 nucleotides: TGCAGTGCCCCGGGACTAGCGGGGGGCTTATACGAGCAGTACTTC. Encoded protein: CSAPGLAGGLYEQYF.

This clonotype came up many times. The chain carries TRBV6-6 and TRBJ2-5; the D call may be TRBD1 or TRBD2 (5 bases each). There are 15 residues in the CDR3. Germline lookup yields CDR1 MNHNY and CDR2 SVGAGI (reference sequence). Between the trimmed V and J ends, which lost 6 bases and 4 bases, there was a span of 18 bases. CDR3 amino acids: CASRVGDGPGETQYF. Written as DNA, the CDR3 is TGTGCCAGCAGGGTGGGGGACGGACCAGGAGAGACCCAGTACTTC.

The table lists this clonotype with many counts. The rearrangement uses TRBV9 and TRBJ1-1, with TRBD1 matching over 7 bases. This CDR3 has 16 residues. Germline assignment: CDR1 SGDLS and CDR2 YYNGEE. Trimming took 4 bases from V and 2 from J; bases not matched to a gene: 11. The CDR3 is CASSTNPRDSNTEAFF. In DNA, the CDR3 is TGTGCCAGCAGCACCAACCCCCGGGACAGTAACACTGAAGCTTTCTTT.

This clonotype turned up a few times. Relative to the germline gene, one junction end is altered; a read error may explain this. The J gene is TRBJ1-2, the V gene TRBV29-1, with D possibly matching TRBD1 (6 bases). CDR1 and CDR2 from the germline V gene are SQVTM and ANQGSEA. The CDR3 is 13 amino acids. CDR3 region: CAWSVQGMGGYTF. The CDR3 bases are TGTGCCTGGAGTGTACAGGGAATGGGTGGCTACACCTTC.

This rearrangement joins TRBV5-1 to TRBJ1-2; tentative D call: TRBD1 (5 bases). The germline gives CDR1 SGHRS, CDR2 YFSETQ. The CDR3 is made up of 15 amino acids. Trimming took off 4 bases at V and 4 bases at J, with 17 bases between the two ends. CDR3 bases: TGCGCCAGCAGCCAAGAAGCGGCAGGGTTCTATGGCTACACCTTC. It codes for CASSQEAAGFYGYTF.

Concerning this clonotype: At one end the junction does not follow the germline gene, possibly because of a read error. This chain uses TRBV7-9 with TRBJ2-2, with D perhaps matching TRBD1 (7 bases). From germline, CDR1 is SEHNR and CDR2 FQNEAQ (reference sequence). The CDR3 totals 16 residues. DNA for the CDR3: TGTGCCAGCAGCTTCTCAGGGGGGAAGAGGACCGGGGGGCTGTTTTTT. Its translation: CASSFSGGKRTGGLFF.

This chain links TRBV9 with TRBJ1-6, with a tentative D call TRBD1 (6 bases). CDR1 and CDR2 (germline): SGDLS, YYNGEE. Trimming stripped 3 bases from V and 8 bases from J, with 12 bases between. The CDR3 consists of 14 residues. This CDR3 is CASSATGRYSPLHF. The DNA for the CDR3 is TGTGCCAGCAGCGCTACAGGGCGTTATTCACCCCTCCACTTT.

There are many counts of this clonotype. CDR3 in amino acids: CASSHRTGTYEQYF. In DNA form, the CDR3 reads TGCGCCAGCAGCCACCGGACAGGGACCTACGAGCAGTACTTC. The V gene is TRBV5-1, the J gene TRBJ2-7, with 8 bases identical to TRBD1. After removal of 4 bases from V and 2 bases from J, the junction contained 5 bases not matched to a gene. The CDR3 loop spans 14 amino acids. CDR1 and CDR2 (germline): SGHRS, YFSETQ.

This chain connects TRBV6-1 to TRBJ1-5; TRBD1 matches at 7 bases. Germline V gene data show CDR1 as MNHNS and CDR2 as SASEGT. CDR3 length: 17 residues. V shed 3 bases, J shed 6 bases, and the junction held 14 bases outside the gene matches. CDR3 sequence (DNA): TGTGCCAGCAGTGATCCCCTCCAGGGGGGCTTAAGTCAGCCCCAGCATTTT. Its translation: CASSDPLQGGLSQPQHF.

V is TRBV5-1 and J is TRBJ2-7, with 10 bases aligning to TRBD2. Trimming cost V 4 bases and J 6 bases; bases outside gene matches: 7. The V gene's germline CDR1 is SGHRS and CDR2 YFSETQ. The CDR3 has 14 amino acids. In DNA form, the CDR3 reads TGCGCCAGCAGCCGGAGCGGGGGGGCTTGCGAGCAGTACTTC. The encoded protein is CASSRSGGACEQYF. Complete variable domain (other parts from reference TRBV5-1 and TRBJ2-7): KAGVTQTPRYLIKTRGQQVTLSCSPISGHRSVSWYQQTPGQGLQFLFEYFSETQRNKGNFPGRFSGRQFSNSRSEMNVSTLELGDSALYLCASSRSGGACEQYFGPGTRLTVT.

V and J are TRBV12-3 or TRBV12-4 and TRBJ1-1, with TRBD1 as a possible D gene (5 bases). V was pared by 6 bases and J by 4 bases, with 12 bases between. CDR3 length: 13 residues. The CDR3 sequence: CASRPGWATEAFF. The CDR3, as DNA: TGTGCCAGCAGACCAGGGTGGGCCACTGAAGCTTTCTTT.

About this clonotype: Compared with germline, one end of the junction differs, possibly owing to a read error. V and J are TRBV4-1 and TRBJ1-4; D uncertain. The CDR3 runs to 15 residues. Germline V gene lookup returns CDR1 MGHRA and CDR2 YSYEKL. The CDR3 DNA sequence: TGCGCCAGCAGCCAAGAGGGAGGGAGATATGAAAAACTGGTTTTT. Translating it yields CASSQEGGRYEKLVF.

Many counts were recorded for this clonotype. The rearrangement links TRBV7-3 to TRBJ1-2; maybe TRBD1 (6 bases). Per germline, CDR1 SGHTA and CDR2 FQGTGA. V lost 2 bases and J lost 6, with 13 bases in between. The CDR3 contains 14 residues. CDR3 loop: CASSLFGAGDGYTF. CDR3 coding DNA: TGTGCCAGCAGCTTATTTGGGGCAGGGGATGGCTACACCTTC.

V and J are TRBV29-1 and TRBJ2-4; D uncertain. Trimming took 4 bases from V and 6 from J, leaving 4 bases between them. The CDR3 loop spans 10 amino acids. Per the germline V gene, CDR1 is SQVTM and CDR2 is ANQGSEA. This CDR3 is CSVGGNIQYF. CDR3 in DNA: TGCAGCGTTGGGGGAAACATTCAGTACTTC.

The V and J genes are TRBV5-4 and TRBJ2-2; D not resolved. Germline CDR1 and CDR2: SGHNT and YYREEE (reference sequence). CDR3 size: 15 residues. The V end was cut by 1 base, the J end by 0 bases, with 7 bases between. The CDR3 reads CASSLSGTNTGELFF. Written as DNA, the CDR3 is TGTGCCAGCAGCTTGAGTGGAACGAACACCGGGGAGCTGTTTTTT.

This clonotype was observed a few times. The genes are TRBV7-9 and TRBJ1-3; TRBD1 might be the D (5 bases). This CDR3 is built from 15 residues. Trimming removed 3 bases from V and 3 bases from J, with 12 bases in between. CDR1 and CDR2 (germline): SEHNR, FQNEAQ (reference sequence). In nucleotides, the CDR3 is TGTGCCAGCAGCTTGGAAGGGGCGCGTGGAAACACCATATATTTT. It translates to CASSLEGARGNTIYF.

A word on this clonotype: This may arise from a read error, as a much more abundant clone is one base away. The chain joins TRBV9 to TRBJ2-5; 13 nucleotides align to TRBD2. From germline, CDR1 is SGDLS and CDR2 YYNGEE. V dropped 5 bases and J dropped 0; count of bases not matched to a gene: 4. The CDR3 is 16 residues long. The CDR3 is CASSHGTSGDQETQYF. CDR3 DNA sequence: TGTGCCAGCAGTCACGGGACTAGCGGGGACCAAGAGACCCAGTACTTC.

Concerning this clonotype: A junction end diverges from the germline sequence, so it may reflect a read error. V is TRBV6-5 and J is TRBJ1-2; tentatively, D is TRBD1 (5 bases). Germline CDR1 is MNHEY and CDR2 is SVGAGI. This CDR3 region has 14 residues. CDR3: CAGSLDGTHPGYTF. The DNA of the CDR3 is TGTGCCGGCAGTCTTGACGGGACCCACCCGGGATACACCTTC.

This clonotype turned up a few times. The J gene is TRBJ2-7, the V gene TRBV5-1, with 10 bases identical to TRBD2. The V gene's germline CDR1 is SGHRS and CDR2 YFSETQ. Germline trimming cut 5 bases from V and 6 bases from J; bases unmatched to any gene: 8. This CDR3 has 14 residues. CDR3 in DNA: TGCGCCAGCAGGGGGCTAGCGGGAGTGGGCGAGCAGTACTTC. It specifies CASRGLAGVGEQYF.

On this clonotype: The limits of the CDR3 on the DNA are not certain, so only TCRdb's listed CDR3 is given. V is TRBV7-2 and J is TRBJ2-2. Looked up from germline, CDR1 is SGHTA and CDR2 is FQGNSA. The CDR3 length equals 13 residues, ends included. Here the CDR3 reads CASSRVTPGSCFF.

This clonotype appeared a few times. The chain is built from TRBV20-1 and TRBJ1-1; possible D gene TRBD1, 6 bases. Germline assignment: CDR1 DFQATT and CDR2 SNEGSKA (reference sequence). This CDR3 has 13 amino acids. The germline V and J ends were trimmed by 4 bases and 8 bases, with 17 bases remaining between them. The CDR3 spells CSATTHGGREAFF. The DNA for the CDR3 is TGCAGTGCTACAACCCATGGGGGGCGGGAAGCTTTCTTT.

This clonotype appeared a few times. This rearrangement joins TRBV25-1 to TRBJ2-6; tentative D call: TRBD1 (6 bases). CDR1 and CDR2 from the germline V gene are MGHDK and SYGVNS. Deletions cut 6 bases from V and 4 bases from J, with 10 bases between. CDR3 length equals 14 residues. CDR3 sequence: CASSRGQGANVLTF. CDR3 in DNA: TGTGCCAGCAGCCGCGGACAGGGGGCCAACGTCCTGACTTTC.

The chain couples TRBV7-9 to TRBJ1-6, with 9 bases fitting TRBD1. Looked up from germline, CDR1 is SEHNR and CDR2 is FQNEAQ (reference sequence). The CDR3 spans 14 residues. The J segment lost 10 bases and the V segment lost 5 bases, leaving 6 bases of the junction unmatched. In DNA, the CDR3 is TGTGCCAGCAGCAAAAGGACAGGGGTATCACCCCTCCACTTT. It yields the protein CASSKRTGVSPLHF.

Regarding this clonotype: Just one base apart from a much larger clone, this may be a read error. The J gene is TRBJ1-2, the V gene TRBV10-3; TRBD1 is a possible D gene (5 bases). Germline loops: CDR1 ENHRY, CDR2 SYGVKD. The V end lost 5 bases, the J end lost 5 bases, and 18 bases lay between the germline ends. CDR3 length: 15 amino acids. Here the CDR3 reads CAISYSRGYAYGYTF. The DNA for the CDR3 is TGTGCCATCAGTTACTCCCGGGGGTATGCGTATGGCTACACCTTC.

In this sample, this clonotype turned up a few times. The chain recombines TRBV12-5 with TRBJ2-7; D unclear. The CDR3 consists of 13 residues. V lost 2 bases and J 4 bases, leaving 9 bases between the germline ends. Germline CDR1 is LGHNT and CDR2 is FRNRAP. Here the CDR3 DNA reads TGTGCTAGTGGTTTGACCAGCCCGTACGAGCAGTACTTC. This encodes CASGLTSPYEQYF.

This chain links TRBV30 with TRBJ1-4; D possibly corresponds to TRBD1 (5 bases). The CDR3 is 12 residues long. V gave up 3 bases and J gave up 7 bases, with 9 bases separating them. CDR1 is GTSNPN, CDR2 SVGIG, per germline (reference sequence). CDR3 nucleotides: TGTGCCTGGAGACAGGAGCGTGAAAAACTGTTTTTT. Its translation: CAWRQEREKLFF. Drawing the rest from reference TRBV30 and TRBJ1-4, the complete variable domain is SQTIHQWPATLVQPVGSPLSLECTVEGTSNPNLYWYRQAAGRGLQLLFYSVGIGQISSEVPQNLSASRPQDRQFILSSKKLLLSDSGFYLCAWRQEREKLFFGSGTQLSVL.

This clonotype was recorded at least ten times. CDR3 in amino acids: CASRVRGMNTEAFF. CDR3 DNA: TGCGCCAGCAGAGTTCGGGGAATGAACACTGAAGCTTTCTTT. V is TRBV5-1 and J is TRBJ1-1; D gene unclear. Germline CDR1 reads SGHRS; CDR2 reads YFSETQ. V lost 5 bases and J lost 0, with 11 bases in between. The CDR3 extends over 14 amino acids. Drawing the rest from reference TRBV5-1 and TRBJ1-1, the complete variable domain is KAGVTQTPRYLIKTRGQQVTLSCSPISGHRSVSWYQQTPGQGLQFLFEYFSETQRNKGNFPGRFSGRQFSNSRSEMNVSTLELGDSALYLCASRVRGMNTEAFFGQGTRLTVV.

A word on this clonotype: It may be a read error: a sequence one base away is much more abundant. V and J are TRBV15 and TRBJ1-3, with D unclear. The germline V gene encodes CDR1 LNHNV and CDR2 YYDKDF (reference sequence). The CDR3 runs 16 residues. Deletions cut 3 bases from V and 6 bases from J, with 18 bases between. CDR3 sequence reads: CATSSPEGWYTNTIYF. The CDR3 DNA reads as TGTGCCACCAGCAGCCCCGAGGGCTGGTATACAAACACCATATATTTT.